Each of the 14 T cell receptor beta chains below was sequenced from the same sample in a study of CD8 T cells in Susac syndrome. Roughly 0.45 to 1 ug RNA was reverse transcribed with random hexamers. TCRdb passed the immunoSEQ multiplex PCR reads through MiXCR, listing each CDR3 protein once. The sample yields around 160,000 distinct CDR3 sequences, over 85% seen once. Sequencing used CD4+ T cells from PBMCs. The receptor source for this set is a human donor in good health.

The rearrangement joins TRBV14 to TRBJ1-1; D is undetermined. Germline V lookup: CDR1 SGHDN, CDR2 FVKESK. V was clipped by 4 bases and J by 7 bases, with 13 bases between them. This CDR3 is 13 amino acids long. CDR3 sequence (DNA): TGTGCCAGCAGCCGCGGACCAGCCTTTGAAGCTTTCTTT. Its translation is CASSRGPAFEAFF.

This chain uses TRBV18 with TRBJ2-2; the D is unclear. V was clipped by 3 bases and J by 4 bases, with 15 bases between them. CDR1 is KGHSH, CDR2 LQKENI, per germline. CDR3 size: 16 residues. As DNA, the CDR3 is TGTGCCAGCTCACCTCCCGGGCCGCTACTCACCGGGGAGCTGTTTTTT. Translation: CASSPPGPLLTGELFF.

This chain uses TRBV2 with TRBJ2-2; the D gene is possibly TRBD1 (5 bases). V was shortened by 6 bases and J by 8 bases, with 19 bases between the two germline ends. The CDR3 has 15 amino acids. The germline gives CDR1 SNHLY, CDR2 FYNNEI. The CDR3 spells CASRALRGAEGELFF. CDR3 nucleotide sequence: TGTGCCAGCAGGGCTCTAAGGGGCGCAGAAGGGGAGCTGTTTTTT. The whole variable domain, remainder taken from reference TRBV2 and TRBJ2-2, is EPEVTQTPSHQVTQMGQEVILRCVPISNHLYFYWYRQILGQKVEFLVSFYNNEISEKSEIFDDQFSVERPDGSNFTLKIRSTKLEDSAMYFCASRALRGAEGELFFGEGSRLTVL.

The chain is built from TRBV7-3 and TRBJ2-3; TRBD2 aligns across 13 bases. V lost 5 bases, J lost 5 bases, and 7 bases stayed unmatched. Germline lookup yields CDR1 SGHTA and CDR2 FQGTGA. The CDR3 length is 16 residues. Here the CDR3 reads CASSMGLAGSQDTQYF. The DNA for the CDR3 is TGTGCCAGCAGCATGGGACTAGCGGGGTCCCAAGATACGCAGTATTTT.

This chain connects TRBV12-3 or TRBV12-4 to TRBJ1-2; a weak D match, TRBD1 (6 bases). This CDR3 region has 14 residues. Trimming took 5 bases from V and 4 from J, leaving 14 bases between them. The DNA for the CDR3 is TGTGCCAGCAGTGAGGACAGATCAAGCTATGGCTACACCTTC. This translates into CASSEDRSSYGYTF.

This chain links TRBV12-3 or TRBV12-4 with TRBJ2-1, with TRBD2 identical over 11 bases. The J segment lost 4 bases and the V segment lost 8 bases, leaving 4 bases of the junction unmatched. The CDR3 spans 14 residues. The CDR3 nucleotides read TGTGCCAGCGTCGGGACTAGCGGATACAATGAGCAGTTCTTC. It codes for CASVGTSGYNEQFF.

The chain is built from TRBV7-9 and TRBJ2-2; 7 bases are a match to TRBD1. The CDR3 has 16 residues. Germline trimming cut 3 bases from V and 1 base from J; bases unmatched to any gene: 5. CDR1 and CDR2 from the germline V gene are SEHNR and FQNEAQ (reference sequence). Here the CDR3 DNA reads TGTGCCAGCAGCTTTCCGGGACAGATGAACACCGGGGAGCTGTTTTTT. This translates into CASSFPGQMNTGELFF.

This clonotype was observed a few times. Here the CDR3 DNA reads TGTGCCAGCAGCTTAGGCGGGGGAAACACCGGGGAGCTGTTTTTT. Translation: CASSLGGGNTGELFF. This chain joins TRBV7-9 and TRBJ2-2, with 7 bases matching TRBD2. Germline V lookup: CDR1 SEHNR, CDR2 FQNEAQ (reference sequence). This CDR3 region has 15 residues. After removal of 1 base from V and 2 bases from J, the junction contained 1 base not matched to a gene.

The J gene is TRBJ1-1, the V gene TRBV6-1; TRBD1 aligns across 8 bases. The germline V gene has CDR1 MNHNS and CDR2 SASEGT. The CDR3 has 15 amino acids. The ends lost 6 bases at V and 0 bases at J; junction bases unmatched: 6. The CDR3: CASRRDRIMNTEAFF. CDR3 DNA sequence: TGTGCCAGCAGGCGGGACAGGATTATGAACACTGAAGCTTTCTTT.

This rearrangement joins TRBV19 to TRBJ1-4; the match to TRBD1 covers 9 bases. V lost 7 bases to trimming and J lost 8 bases; unmatched junction nucleotides: 11. CDR1 is LNHDA and CDR2 is SQIVND in the germline V gene (reference sequence). This CDR3 contains 15 residues. This chain's CDR3 is CASMTYGQGFEKLFF. For the CDR3, the DNA is TGTGCCAGTATGACCTACGGACAGGGGTTCGAAAAACTGTTTTTT.

V usage is TRBV6-6 and J usage is TRBJ1-3; D not resolved. CDR1 is MNHNY and CDR2 is SVGAGI in the germline V gene (reference sequence). The CDR3 extends over 13 amino acids. Trimming took off 5 bases at V and 4 bases at J, with 9 bases between the two ends. The CDR3 region is CASSIPGGNTIYF. In nucleotides, the CDR3 is TGTGCCAGCAGTATCCCCGGGGGAAACACCATATATTTT.

In this sample, this clonotype turned up once. The J gene is TRBJ1-1, the V gene TRBV15; TRBD1 matches at 10 bases. CDR3 size: 14 residues. The V gene end was trimmed by 2 bases and the J gene end by 5 bases; junction bases not matched to a gene: 2. Germline V gene lookup returns CDR1 LNHNV and CDR2 YYDKDF (reference sequence). The chain's CDR3 is CATSRKGQGTEAFF. CDR3 sequence (DNA): TGTGCCACCAGCAGAAAGGGACAGGGGACTGAAGCTTTCTTT.

The chain employs TRBV4-1 and TRBJ1-4; 9 bases are a match to TRBD1. Per germline, CDR1 MGHRA and CDR2 YSYEKL. This CDR3 has 16 amino acids. V gave up 2 bases and J gave up 5 bases; unmatched junction bases: 6. The chain's CDR3 is CASSQPGTGWNEKLFF. The CDR3 nucleotides are TGCGCCAGCAGCCAACCAGGGACAGGGTGGAATGAAAAACTGTTTTTT.

This chain links TRBV5-1 with TRBJ1-2, with TRBD1 as a possible D gene (6 bases). In germline, CDR1 is SGHRS, CDR2 YFSETQ. The CDR3 runs 13 residues. V lost 0 bases and J lost 9, with 12 bases in between. The CDR3 DNA reads as TGCGCCAGCAGCTTGGTTGGACAGAGCCGCTACACCTTC. Encoded protein: CASSLVGQSRYTF.